This TCR beta chain was captured by sequencing in a study of T cell clones after liver transplantation. Study information: At least one year of complete immunosuppression withdrawal without enzymes over twice normal defined tolerance.

To note about this clone: The antigen is undetermined.

General study results and limits: Low donor cell numbers restricted donor-reactive repertoire measurement in two subjects.

The method was immunoSEQ multiplex PCR; TCRdb's version includes in-frame clones alone and lacks a portion of them. The data contain nearly 55,000 clones, around 85% of them singletons. Thawed unstimulated PBMCs were FACS-sorted by CD3, CD4 and CD8 into two populations. This TCR derives from a human donor who received a liver transplant. Sample: CD4+ T cells from blood, taken before liver transplant.

The CDR3 coding sequence is TGTGCCAGCAGCTTCCCCCATAGCGGGGGGGTATACAATGAGCAGTTCTTC. Protein: CASSFPHSGGVYNEQFF. The J gene is TRBJ2-1, the V gene TRBV5-6; 11 bases line up with TRBD2. Looked up from germline, CDR1 is SGHDT and CDR2 is YYEEEE. The CDR3 consists of 17 residues. V trimming: 2 bases; J trimming: 4 bases; junction bases outside the gene matches: 8.